This T cell receptor (beta chain) was identified during a study of blood T cells in healthy people across ages. A second PCR, run for roughly 7 to 11 cycles, used a sample-barcoded 5' primer plus a J-beta primer mix. The authors tagged each cDNA molecule using a template-switch adaptor with 12 random nucleotides. Each CDR3 protein is one row after TCRdb ran MiXCR on the 5' RACE reads. The data contain some 1,500,000 distinct CDR3 sequences, 42% of them seen just once; the ten biggest clones take up about 4%. Each donor had 9 to 10 milliliters of peripheral blood drawn. The CDR3 covers 20 residues. Germline CDR1 is SGHVS and CDR2 is FNYEAQ. The junction had 11 bases not matched to a gene; V was cut back by 0 bases and J by 2 bases.

The genes are TRBV7-6 and TRBJ2-1; 12 nucleotides agree with TRBD2. This TCR was recovered from a woman in her late teens or twenties in good health. The material sequenced was blood. The CDR3 protein is CASSLALTSGGPSPYNEQFF. The CDR3, as DNA: TGTGCCAGCAGCTTAGCGCTGACTAGCGGGGGACCGAGCCCCTACAATGAGCAGTTCTTC.